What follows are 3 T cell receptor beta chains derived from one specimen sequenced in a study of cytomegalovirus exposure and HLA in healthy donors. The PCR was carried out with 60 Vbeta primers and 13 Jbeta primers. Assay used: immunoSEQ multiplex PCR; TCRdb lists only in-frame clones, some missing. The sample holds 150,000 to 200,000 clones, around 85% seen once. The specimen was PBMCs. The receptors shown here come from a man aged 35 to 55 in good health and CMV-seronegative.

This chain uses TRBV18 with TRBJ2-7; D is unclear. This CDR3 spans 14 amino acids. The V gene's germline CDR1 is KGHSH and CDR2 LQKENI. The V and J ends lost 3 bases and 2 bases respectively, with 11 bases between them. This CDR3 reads CASSPTRATYEQYF. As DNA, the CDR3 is TGTGCCAGCTCACCGACCAGAGCGACCTACGAGCAGTACTTC. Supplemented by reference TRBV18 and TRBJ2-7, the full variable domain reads NAGVMQNPRHLVRRRGQEARLRCSPMKGHSHVYWYRQLPEEGLKFMVYLQKENIIDESGMPKERFSAEFPKEGPSILRIQQVVRGDSAAYFCASSPTRATYEQYFGPGTRLTVT.

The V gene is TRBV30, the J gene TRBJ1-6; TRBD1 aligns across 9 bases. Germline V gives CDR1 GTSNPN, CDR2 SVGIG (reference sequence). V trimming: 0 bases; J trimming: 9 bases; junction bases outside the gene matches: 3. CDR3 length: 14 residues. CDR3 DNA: TGTGCCTGGAGTGTACAGGGGGCGATTTCACCCCTCCACTTT. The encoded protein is CAWSVQGAISPLHF.

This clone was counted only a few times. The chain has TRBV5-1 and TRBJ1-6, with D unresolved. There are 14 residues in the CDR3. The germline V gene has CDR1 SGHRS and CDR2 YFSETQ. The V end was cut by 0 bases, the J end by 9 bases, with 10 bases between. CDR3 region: CASSLALDGSPLHF. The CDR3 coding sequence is TGCGCCAGCAGCTTGGCGCTAGACGGTTCACCCCTCCACTTT.